Listed below are T cell receptor beta chains from one sample, sequenced in a study of PD-1 blockade in classical Hodgkin lymphoma. Method: immunoSEQ multiplex PCR; TCRdb's copy keeps in-frame clones and lacks some. The table includes about 110,000 clones, 80% to 90% detected once. Sequencing used peripheral blood mononuclear cells (PBMCs), obtained before the second cycle of nivolumab. These receptors were taken from a human donor with classical Hodgkin lymphoma. CDR3s include the opening cysteine and the closing phenylalanine or tryptophan. Each record gives: V gene, clone size, D gene, J gene, CDR3 protein, CDR3 DNA. A D gene is named only where the DNA matches it firmly. Where a row states a size, it is once, few, many or the class of an expanded clone; other rows omit it.

>TRBV19|-|-|TRBJ2-7
CASTPGTGAYEQYF
TGTGCCAGTACCCCCGGTACGGGAGCGTACGAGCAGTACTTC
>TRBV19|-|-|TRBJ1-4
CASSMSGMTYATNEKLFF
TGTGCCAGTAGTATGTCTGGGATGACGTATGCAACTAATGAAAAACTGTTTTTT
>TRBV5-4|once|TRBD1|TRBJ1-1
CASSFGQGRGNTEAFF
TGTGCCAGCAGCTTTGGACAGGGCCGGGGGAACACTGAAGCTTTCTTT
>TRBV14|once|-|TRBJ2-4
CASSQAIGAAKNIQYF
TGTGCCAGCAGCCAGGCAATAGGGGCGGCCAAAAACATTCAGTACTTC
>TRBV7-2|-|-|TRBJ2-7
CASSLGRGYEQYF
TGTGCCAGCAGCTTGGGCAGGGGCTACGAGCAGTACTTC
>TRBV6-6|-|-|TRBJ2-2
CASSYYVRTGELFF
TGTGCCAGCAGTTACTACGTGAGAACCGGGGAGCTGTTTTTT
>TRBV7-9|-|TRBD2|TRBJ2-4
CASSPGGGNLAKNIQYF
TGTGCCAGCAGCCCGGGGGGAGGCAATCTAGCCAAAAACATTCAGTACTTC
>TRBV29-1|-|TRBD1|TRBJ2-7
CSVVGQGAVEQYF
TGCAGCGTTGTGGGACAGGGGGCCGTCGAGCAGTACTTC
>TRBV30|-|TRBD1|TRBJ1-2
CAWTTGANYGYTF
TGTGCCTGGACCACAGGGGCTAACTATGGCTACACCTTC
>TRBV19|-|-|TRBJ1-3
CASSPVGVSGNTIYF
TGTGCCAGTAGTCCTGTAGGAGTCTCTGGAAACACCATATATTTT
>TRBV27|few|-|TRBJ1-2
CASSFGQGSYTF
TGTGCCAGCAGTTTCGGGCAGGGATCCTACACCTTC
>TRBV7-9|-|TRBD1|TRBJ2-7
CASSLQGADEQYF
TGTGCCAGCAGCTTACAGGGGGCCGACGAGCAGTACTTC
>TRBV6-5|-|TRBD1|TRBJ1-2
CASTSADRVYGYTF
TGTGCCAGCACAAGCGCGGACAGGGTATATGGCTACACCTTC
>TRBV6-4|-|-|TRBJ2-1
CASSDGGSYNEQFF
TGTGCCAGCAGTGACGGGGGTTCCTACAATGAGCAGTTCTTC
>TRBV27|-|-|TRBJ1-1
CASTALTRSENTEAFF
TGTGCCAGCACGGCCCTAACACGAAGTGAGAACACTGAAGCTTTCTTT
>TRBV7-2|-|TRBD2|TRBJ2-3
CASSRSKGLATDTQYF
TGTGCCAGCAGCAGAAGTAAGGGACTAGCCACAGATACGCAGTATTTT
>TRBV28|-|-|TRBJ2-7
CASSLFPRGGYEQYF
TGTGCCAGCAGTTTATTCCCCCGGGGTGGGTACGAGCAGTACTTC
>TRBV10-3|-|TRBD2|TRBJ2-1
CAISETGTSNEQFF
TGTGCCATCAGTGAAACCGGGACTAGCAATGAGCAGTTCTTC
>TRBV10-3|-|TRBD2|TRBJ2-1
CAMSSGGSSYNEQFF
TGTGCCATGTCCAGTGGCGGGAGCTCCTACAATGAGCAGTTCTTC
>TRBV6-5|-|TRBD2|TRBJ2-7
CASRPSGTSYEQYF
TGTGCCAGCAGACCTAGCGGGACGTCCTACGAGCAGTACTTC
>TRBV19|-|-|TRBJ2-5
CASSIGRETQYF
TGTGCCAGTAGTATAGGGAGAGAGACCCAGTACTTC
>TRBV4-2|-|TRBD2|TRBJ2-7
CASSQVGLGPDYEQYF
TGTGCCAGCAGCCAAGTCGGACTAGGACCGGACTACGAGCAGTACTTC
>TRBV10-3|-|-|TRBJ1-1
CAIREDSMNTEAFF
TGTGCCATCAGGGAAGACAGTATGAACACTGAAGCTTTCTTT
>TRBV18|-|TRBD1|TRBJ1-1
CASSPARGQGTEAFF
TGTGCCAGCTCACCGGCGAGGGGGCAGGGCACTGAAGCTTTCTTT
>TRBV19|-|TRBD2|TRBJ2-1
CATNGLAGGLGEQFF
TGTGCCACCAACGGGCTAGCGGGAGGTCTTGGTGAGCAGTTCTTC
>TRBV11-2|-|TRBD1|TRBJ2-4
CASNQRDRGRDIQYF
TGTGCCAGCAACCAGAGGGACAGGGGACGGGACATTCAGTACTTC
>TRBV15|-|-|TRBJ1-1
CATSRGVTEAFF
TGTGCCACCAGCAGAGGCGTAACTGAAGCTTTCTTT
>TRBV6-6|-|-|TRBJ1-1
CASSTYGAAMNTEAFF
TGTGCCAGCAGTACCTACGGGGCTGCGATGAACACTGAAGCTTTCTTT
>TRBV7-9|-|TRBD2|TRBJ2-5
CASSLVAGGRGETQYF
TGTGCCAGCAGCCTAGTAGCGGGAGGGCGGGGAGAGACCCAGTACTTC
>TRBV6-5|-|-|TRBJ1-3
CASSLLEGNTIYF
TGTGCCAGCAGTCTTTTAGAGGGAAACACCATATATTTT
>TRBV5-4|-|-|TRBJ1-1
CASSSEMEAFF
TGTGCCAGCAGCTCGGAGATGGAAGCTTTCTTT
>TRBV7-9|few|TRBD2|TRBJ2-7
CASSLPPGEGLYEQYF
TGTGCCAGCAGCCTCCCCCCGGGGGAGGGCCTTTACGAGCAGTACTTC
>TRBV6-6|-|-|TRBJ1-3
CASRAGTGDGNTIYF
TGTGCCAGCAGAGCAGGGACGGGGGATGGAAACACCATATATTTT
>TRBV18|-|-|TRBJ2-7
CASSPRDSSYEQYF
TGTGCCAGCTCCCCCCGGGATTCCTCCTACGAGCAGTACTTC
>TRBV6-5|-|-|TRBJ1-1
CASRRNRPANTEAFF
TGTGCCAGCAGGAGAAACAGACCCGCGAACACTGAAGCTTTCTTT
>TRBV2|once|TRBD2|TRBJ2-7
CASGLDPLAGDYEQYF
TGTGCCAGCGGCCTAGACCCGCTAGCGGGAGATTACGAGCAGTACTTC
>TRBV28|-|TRBD2|TRBJ2-2
CASSFGGSVVGELFF
TGTGCCAGCAGTTTTGGCGGGAGTGTAGTCGGGGAGCTGTTTTTT
>TRBV18|-|-|TRBJ2-4
CASSPGINIQYF
TGTGCCAGCTCACCCGGTATAAACATTCAGTACTTC
>TRBV25-1|few|-|TRBJ1-4
CASSGPATNEKLFF
TGTGCCAGCAGTGGACCCGCAACTAATGAAAAACTGTTTTTT
>TRBV18|-|-|TRBJ2-1
CASSPHEGSEQFF
TGTGCCAGCTCACCACATGAGGGCAGTGAGCAGTTCTTC
>TRBV21-1|-|-|TRBJ1-2
CASSRGYTF
TGTGCCAGCTCGCGGGGCTACACCTTC
>TRBV5-1|-|-|TRBJ2-2
CASSLKQGRTGELFF
TGCGCCAGCAGCTTGAAGCAGGGAAGGACCGGGGAGCTGTTTTTT
>TRBV27|-|-|TRBJ2-7
CASRLGRSHEQYF
TGTGCCAGCAGACTCGGGAGAAGCCACGAGCAGTACTTC
>TRBV2|-|TRBD2|TRBJ2-7
CARGTSGRTYEQYF
TGTGCCAGAGGGACTAGCGGGAGAACCTACGAGCAGTACTTC